Presented here are 29 T cell receptor beta chains from one specimen sequenced in a study of blood T cell repertoires in COVID-19. TCRdb keeps only in-frame clones here, not all; method: immunoSEQ multiplex PCR. The sample comprises around 700,000 clones, about nine tenths of which are singletons, and roughly 0.26% rests with the top ten. The source material was peripheral blood. Receptor source: a woman in her late teens or twenties with acute or convalescent COVID-19.

About this clone itself: At the DNA level, this CDR3 is encoded by other sequences in the same sample as well. This chain joins TRBV11-3 and TRBJ2-7; 7 bases are a match to TRBD1. CDR1 is SGHNT and CDR2 is YENEEA in the germline V gene. J lost 2 bases, V lost 3 bases, and 1 base had no gene match. This CDR3 is built from 13 residues. The CDR3, as DNA: TGTGCCAGCAGCTTCGGGACAGCCTACGAGCAGTACTTC. Amino acids: CASSFGTAYEQYF.

The J gene is TRBJ2-5, the V gene TRBV11-3; TRBD2 aligns across 7 bases. Germline trimming cut 5 bases from V and 4 bases from J; bases unmatched to any gene: 10. The CDR3 is made up of 15 amino acids. Germline CDR1 reads SGHNT; CDR2 reads YENEEA. The DNA for the CDR3 is TGTGCCAGCAGCCCAGGTGGGGGGGGGTCAGAGACCCAGTACTTC. Its protein is CASSPGGGGSETQYF.

The rearrangement uses TRBV4-1 and TRBJ1-5; D call uncertain. This CDR3 is built from 17 residues. Trimming removed 1 base from V and 0 bases from J, with 13 bases in between. CDR1 MGHRA and CDR2 YSYEKL come from the germline V gene. The CDR3 reads CASSQGVTEYSNQPQHF. As DNA, the CDR3 is TGCGCCAGCAGCCAAGGTGTAACAGAGTATAGCAATCAGCCCCAGCATTTT.

The chain couples TRBV6-5 to TRBJ1-1, with D maybe TRBD1 (6 bases). The CDR3 is made up of 13 amino acids. V lost 6 bases to trimming and J lost 10 bases, with 18 bases between them. Germline CDR1 MNHEY, CDR2 SVGAGI. The CDR3 loop reads CASRFSTGTRAFF. CDR3 bases: TGTGCCAGCAGATTTAGTACAGGGACAAGAGCTTTCTTT.

This clone was seen once. The V call is TRBV7-8, the J call TRBJ1-5, with D uncertain. Germline V gene data show CDR1 as SGHVS and CDR2 as FQNEAQ. The CDR3 runs 16 residues. V was trimmed by 2 bases and J by 3 bases, leaving 14 bases between them. The CDR3 is CASSLMGRLFNQPQHF. Written as DNA, the CDR3 is TGTGCCAGCAGCTTAATGGGCAGGCTCTTCAATCAGCCCCAGCATTTT.

This clone was counted between two and nine times. This chain connects TRBV24-1 to TRBJ1-2; tentatively, D is TRBD1 (5 bases). CDR1 KGHDR and CDR2 SFDVKD come from the germline V gene. The length of the CDR3 is 14 residues. Trimming took off 6 bases at V and 6 bases at J, with 16 bases between the two ends. CDR3 sequence: CATSRSGAGDGYTF. DNA for the CDR3: TGTGCCACCAGTCGATCTGGGGCCGGCGATGGCTACACCTTC.

The rearrangement links TRBV7-9 to TRBJ2-7; D is perhaps TRBD1 (6 bases). CDR1 is SEHNR, CDR2 FQNEAQ, per germline (reference sequence). Trimming removed 3 bases from V and 2 bases from J, with 8 bases in between. This CDR3 is built from 13 residues. CDR3 residues: CASSFDRPYEQYF. CDR3 bases: TGTGCCAGCAGCTTTGACAGGCCCTACGAGCAGTACTTC.

The gene calls are TRBV7-9 and TRBJ1-5; D is unclear. The V gene's germline CDR1 is SEHNR and CDR2 FQNEAQ (reference sequence). This CDR3 is built from 12 residues. Trimming shortened V by 8 bases and J by 7 bases, and 12 bases separated the two germline ends. Here the CDR3 reads CASGEGGQPQHF. The CDR3 DNA reads TGTGCCAGCGGGGAGGGCGGACAGCCCCAGCATTTT.

The V gene is TRBV19, the J gene TRBJ2-5; D remains ambiguous. The CDR3 runs to 14 residues. Germline CDR1 and CDR2: LNHDA and SQIVND (reference sequence). V was cut by 2 bases and J by 0 bases, with 7 bases left in between. For the CDR3, the DNA is TGTGCCAGTAGTATACAGGCGTACCAAGAGACCCAGTACTTC. Translating it yields CASSIQAYQETQYF.

This chain uses TRBV5-4 with TRBJ2-1; 7 bases align to TRBD2. The CDR3 contains 16 residues. The ends lost 2 bases at V and 3 bases at J; junction bases unmatched: 8. From germline, CDR1 is SGHNT and CDR2 YYREEE (reference sequence). CDR3 DNA: TGTGCCAGCAGCTTCTCCGGGACGGGAGGCTACAATGAGCAGTTCTTC. It translates to CASSFSGTGGYNEQFF.

This chain joins TRBV24-1 and TRBJ1-2; no clear D. V was cut by 4 bases and J by 6 bases, with 5 bases left in between. The length of the CDR3 is 11 residues. Per the germline V gene, CDR1 is KGHDR and CDR2 is SFDVKD. CDR3 in amino acids: CATSDLNGYTF. CDR3 DNA sequence: TGTGCCACCAGTGACCTAAATGGCTACACCTTC.

V is TRBV30 and J is TRBJ1-3; TRBD1 might be the D (5 bases). There are 14 residues in the CDR3. Trimming cost V 0 bases and J 3 bases, with 9 bases left between them. CDR1 is GTSNPN and CDR2 is SVGIG in the germline V gene (reference sequence). The CDR3 coding sequence is TGTGCCTGGAGTGTAGGTAGGGGTGGAAACACCATATATTTT. Its protein product is CAWSVGRGGNTIYF. Full variable domain (outside the CDR3, taken from reference TRBV30 and TRBJ1-3): SQTIHQWPATLVQPVGSPLSLECTVEGTSNPNLYWYRQAAGRGLQLLFYSVGIGQISSEVPQNLSASRPQDRQFILSSKKLLLSDSGFYLCAWSVGRGGNTIYFGEGSWLTVV.

The chain uses TRBV30 and TRBJ1-5, with D perhaps TRBD1 (5 bases). The CDR3 has 17 residues. Germline V CDR1 and CDR2: GTSNPN, SVGIG (reference sequence). The V end lost 2 bases, the J end lost 0 bases, and 17 bases lay between the germline ends. CDR3 sequence reads: CAWSSPRGRPSNQPQHF. CDR3 bases: TGTGCCTGGAGTTCCCCCCGGGGGAGACCTAGCAATCAGCCCCAGCATTTT. The entire variable domain, with the rest obtained from reference TRBV30 and TRBJ1-5, is as follows: SQTIHQWPATLVQPVGSPLSLECTVEGTSNPNLYWYRQAAGRGLQLLFYSVGIGQISSEVPQNLSASRPQDRQFILSSKKLLLSDSGFYLCAWSSPRGRPSNQPQHFGDGTRLSIL.

The V gene is TRBV19, the J gene TRBJ1-5; D unresolved. The CDR3 loop spans 12 amino acids. V was pared by 4 bases and J by 5 bases, with 6 bases between. Germline CDR1 reads LNHDA; CDR2 reads SQIVND (reference sequence). The CDR3 nucleotides are TGTGCCAGTAGTACGGGTTATCAGCCCCAGCATTTT. It specifies CASSTGYQPQHF.

The chain couples TRBV14 to TRBJ1-1; D might be TRBD1 (5 bases). V lost 4 bases, J lost 5 bases, and 20 bases lay in between. Germline V gene sequence: CDR1 SGHDN, CDR2 FVKESK. The CDR3 totals 16 residues. The CDR3 DNA reads TGTGCCAGCAGCCCTCAGTTGGGGCTCCCGGCGACTGAAGCTTTCTTT. This codes for CASSPQLGLPATEAFF.

The V call is TRBV7-2, the J call TRBJ2-3, with TRBD1 identical over 8 bases. The germline gives CDR1 SGHTA, CDR2 FQGNSA. J lost 2 bases, V lost 2 bases, and 3 bases had no gene match. The CDR3 spans 15 residues. CDR3 nucleotide sequence: TGTGCCAGCAGCTTATACAGGGGGGCCACAGATACGCAGTATTTT. Translated: CASSLYRGATDTQYF.

This chain links TRBV5-6 with TRBJ2-7; no clear D gene. Germline V lookup: CDR1 SGHDT, CDR2 YYEEEE. Trimming stripped 0 bases from V and 4 bases from J, with 14 bases between. CDR3 length equals 15 residues. The CDR3 here is CASSLVTATTYEQYF. CDR3 nucleotide sequence: TGTGCCAGCAGCTTGGTAACAGCTACGACATACGAGCAGTACTTC.

V and J are TRBV6-5 and TRBJ2-7, with D uncertain. Germline CDR1 MNHEY, CDR2 SVGAGI. Trimming took off 6 bases at V and 2 bases at J, with 11 bases between the two ends. This CDR3 has 13 residues. The CDR3 here is CASSLEQAYEQYF. The CDR3, as DNA: TGTGCCAGCAGCCTTGAGCAGGCCTACGAGCAGTACTTC.

This chain links TRBV27 with TRBJ2-2, with D possibly being TRBD1 (6 bases). V lost 8 bases to trimming and J lost 1 base, with 20 bases between them. Per the germline V gene, CDR1 is MNHEY and CDR2 is SMNVEV (reference sequence). The CDR3 runs to 17 residues. Here the CDR3 reads CASRNLQGQENTGELFF. The CDR3 DNA sequence: TGTGCCAGCCGGAATCTACAGGGTCAGGAGAACACCGGGGAGCTGTTTTTT.

The rearrangement joins TRBV15 to TRBJ1-2; D remains unclear. Germline V CDR1 and CDR2: LNHNV, YYDKDF (reference sequence). V lost 0 bases and J 8 bases, leaving 10 bases between the germline ends. The CDR3 contains 13 residues. As DNA, the CDR3 is TGTGCCACCAGCAGAGATACGAGAAACGGCTACACCTTC. Its translation: CATSRDTRNGYTF.

The chain has TRBV9 and TRBJ1-2; possible D gene TRBD1, 5 bases. The CDR3 length is 17 residues. Germline loops: CDR1 SGDLS, CDR2 YYNGEE. Between the trimmed V and J ends, which lost 0 bases and 3 bases, there was a span of 18 bases. The CDR3 bases are TGTGCCAGCAGCGTAGGGATAGGCCCGGGGGGGGACTATGGCTACACCTTC. This sequence encodes CASSVGIGPGGDYGYTF.

The chain combines TRBV9 with TRBJ1-3; no firm D call. This CDR3 contains 14 residues. The germline V gene encodes CDR1 SGDLS and CDR2 YYNGEE. The V end lost 0 bases, the J end lost 3 bases, and 7 bases lay between the germline ends. The CDR3 sequence is CASSVDGFGNTIYF. CDR3 DNA: TGTGCCAGCAGCGTAGACGGGTTTGGAAACACCATATATTTT.

V gene TRBV12-3 or TRBV12-4 combines with J gene TRBJ1-3; 9 nucleotides agree with TRBD1. The junction had 5 bases not matched to a gene; V was cut back by 7 bases and J by 7 bases. The CDR3 has 13 residues. CDR3 sequence (DNA): TGTGCCAGCACCAACAGGGGGCCTAACACCATATATTTT. It translates to CASTNRGPNTIYF.

The CDR3 loop is CASSPLAGGLYEQYF. CDR3 bases: TGTGCCAGCAGCCCACTAGCGGGGGGGCTATACGAGCAGTACTTC. The chain carries TRBV5-5 and TRBJ2-7; TRBD2 matches at 13 bases. Germline trimming cut 4 bases from V and 4 bases from J; bases unmatched to any gene: 5. The CDR3 is 15 residues long. Looked up from germline, CDR1 is SGHKS and CDR2 is YYEKEE (reference sequence).

The chain is built from TRBV29-1 and TRBJ1-3; TRBD1 might be the D (5 bases). Per the germline V gene, CDR1 is SQVTM and CDR2 is ANQGSEA. V lost 7 bases and J lost 5, with 9 bases in between. The CDR3 runs to 11 residues. DNA of the CDR3: TGCAGCGCGACAGAACGAAACACCATATATTTT. Its protein product is CSATERNTIYF.

This chain connects TRBV19 to TRBJ1-4, with 7 positions matching TRBD1. Germline loops: CDR1 LNHDA, CDR2 SQIVND (reference sequence). CDR3 length: 15 amino acids. V lost 5 bases and J lost 5; bases outside the gene matches: 8. The CDR3 here is CASSLGTVRNEKLFF. The DNA of the CDR3 is TGTGCCAGTAGTCTCGGGACAGTCAGAAATGAAAAACTGTTTTTT.

A remark on this clone: This sample also contains other DNA sequences that code for the same CDR3. This chain uses TRBV9 with TRBJ1-3; tentative D call: TRBD1 (6 bases). The CDR3 spans 13 residues. The V gene's germline CDR1 is SGDLS and CDR2 YYNGEE. Trimming cost V 4 bases and J 3 bases, with 8 bases left between them. Here the CDR3 DNA reads TGTGCCAGCAGCCTGACAGGTGGAAACACCATATATTTT. Amino acid sequence: CASSLTGGNTIYF.

Here the CDR3 DNA reads TGTGCCAGCCAACAGGCCGGGTATAATTCACCCCTCCACTTT. Amino acid sequence: CASQQAGYNSPLHF. This chain connects TRBV25-1 to TRBJ1-6; the D gene is possibly TRBD1 (5 bases). With 8 bases removed from V and 4 bases from J, the gap between germline ends came to 12 bases. The length of the CDR3 is 14 residues. Germline V CDR1 and CDR2: MGHDK, SYGVNS.

This rearrangement joins TRBV6-1 to TRBJ2-2, with D tentatively TRBD1 (6 bases). CDR3 size: 16 residues. V lost 2 bases and J 0 bases, leaving 10 bases between the germline ends. Germline CDR1 MNHNS, CDR2 SASEGT. CDR3 in DNA: TGTGCCAGCAGTGAATCGGGACAATCGAACACCGGGGAGCTGTTTTTT. It codes for CASSESGQSNTGELFF.